These 9 T cell receptor beta chains originate from one sample sequenced in a study of T-cell reconstitution after alpha-beta-depleted transplantation in children. Preparation of the TCRbeta library was carried out with unique molecular identifiers. Using its own MiXCR run on the PCR reads, TCRdb lists one record per CDR3 protein. The repertoire holds a few hundred thousand distinct CDR3 sequences, with under 13% as singletons. Sequenced material: PBMCs, taken before TCRalphabeta/CD19-depleted stem cell transplant. The receptors were sampled from a child under two years old with acute myeloid leukemia, due to receive a stem cell transplant.

This clonotype has a count of ten or more. The DNA of the CDR3 is TGTGCCATCAGCGAGCCAGATCAGCCCCAGCATTTT. Amino acids: CAISEPDQPQHF. This chain uses TRBV10-3 with TRBJ1-5, with no clear D. Deletions cut 6 bases from V and 5 bases from J, with 8 bases between. This CDR3 region has 12 residues. Germline loops: CDR1 ENHRY, CDR2 SYGVKD.

The table lists this clonotype with many counts. This chain uses TRBV10-3 with TRBJ2-5; TRBD2 might be the D (6 bases). Per germline, CDR1 ENHRY and CDR2 SYGVKD. Trimming took off 8 bases at V and 4 bases at J, with 14 bases between the two ends. The CDR3 has 13 amino acids. CDR3 in DNA: TGTGCCATCGCTTGGGGGGATCGAGAGACCCAGTACTTC. This sequence encodes CAIAWGDRETQYF.

At least ten counts were recorded for this clonotype. The genes are TRBV29-1 and TRBJ1-1; tentatively, D is TRBD1 (5 bases). With 3 bases removed from V and 6 bases from J, the gap between germline ends came to 11 bases. The CDR3 spans 12 residues. The germline V gene has CDR1 SQVTM and CDR2 ANQGSEA. The CDR3: CSVEGRVSEAFF. The CDR3 nucleotides read TGCAGCGTTGAGGGGCGGGTCTCTGAAGCTTTCTTT.

The chain joins TRBV2 to TRBJ1-5; D may be TRBD1 (5 bases). Germline values: CDR1 SNHLY, CDR2 FYNNEI. V shed 2 bases and J shed 3 bases, with 11 bases lying between them. CDR3 length: 15 residues. The CDR3: CASSERGLINQPQHF. The CDR3 DNA is TGTGCCAGCAGTGAACGGGGACTTATCAATCAGCCCCAGCATTTT.

V gene TRBV3-1 combines with J gene TRBJ2-1, with a tentative D call TRBD2 (6 bases). The CDR3 runs to 15 residues. Per germline, CDR1 LGHDT and CDR2 YNNKEL (reference sequence). Trimming took off 0 bases at V and 3 bases at J, with 9 bases between the two ends. The CDR3 region has the DNA TGTGCCAGCAGCCAAGATGGCGGGGACTACAATGAGCAGTTCTTC. Translation gives CASSQDGGDYNEQFF.

This clonotype has ten or more counts. The chain uses TRBV12-3 or TRBV12-4 and TRBJ1-4, with a weak D call TRBD1 (6 bases). Trimming removed 6 bases from V and 3 bases from J, with 11 bases in between. The CDR3 covers 14 residues. The CDR3 loop reads CASRRTASNEKLFF. The CDR3 nucleotides read TGTGCCAGCAGACGGACAGCCTCTAATGAAAAACTGTTTTTT.

The table lists this clonotype with many counts. This sequence joins TRBV28 and TRBJ2-7, with D maybe TRBD2 (5 bases). The CDR3 is 15 amino acids. Deletions cut 4 bases from V and 5 bases from J, with 18 bases between. Germline CDR1 is MDHEN and CDR2 is SYDVKM. This CDR3 is CASSSGLRLIDEQYF. The DNA for the CDR3 is TGTGCCAGCAGTTCCGGACTTCGGTTGATAGACGAGCAGTACTTC.

This clonotype was seen many times. This chain joins TRBV20-1 and TRBJ1-1; TRBD1 aligns across 7 bases. From germline, CDR1 is DFQATT and CDR2 SNEGSKA (reference sequence). The CDR3 is 11 residues long. V was pared by 0 bases and J by 10 bases, with 2 bases of the junction left unmatched. This CDR3 is CSARDTGVAFF. CDR3 bases: TGCAGTGCTAGAGATACAGGGGTAGCTTTCTTT.

This clonotype has a count of ten or more. V and J are TRBV12-3 or TRBV12-4 and TRBJ1-1, with no clear D. Trimming removed 0 bases at V and 9 bases at J, with 11 bases between. The CDR3 spans 13 residues. The CDR3 loop reads CASSLALDVQAFF. In DNA form, the CDR3 reads TGTGCCAGCAGTTTAGCGCTCGATGTACAAGCTTTCTTT.